A selection of T cell receptor beta chains follows, all from one sample in a study of shared clonotypes between healthy human individuals. Sequenced by immunoSEQ multiplex PCR; TCRdb stores in-frame clones only, minus some. The sample carries about 1.5 million clones, 95% to 99% recorded once. Sequencing was done on a sample of naive CD4+ T cells sorted from blood. These receptors all stem from a man aged 25 to 40 in good health. Both conserved end residues are part of each CDR3. D genes are given only for firm matches. Size is stated for part of the rows, as once, few or many counts, or as a class when the clone is expanded.

clone size: NA; D gene: NA; J gene: TRBJ2-7; V gene: TRBV6-1; CDR3 protein: CASSERGRERDEQYF; CDR3 DNA: TGTGCCAGCAGTGAAAGGGGGCGGGAAAGGGACGAGCAGTACTTC
clone size: NA; D gene: TRBD1; J gene: TRBJ2-3; V gene: TRBV2; CDR3 protein: CASRADRGPTDTQYF; CDR3 DNA: TGTGCCAGCAGGGCGGACAGGGGCCCCACAGATACGCAGTATTTT
clone size: once; D gene: NA; J gene: TRBJ2-7; V gene: TRBV7-3; CDR3 protein: CASSLIGGLSYEQYF; CDR3 DNA: TGTGCCAGCAGCTTAATAGGGGGGCTCTCCTACGAGCAGTACTTC
clone size: once; D gene: NA; J gene: TRBJ1-2; V gene: TRBV7-9; CDR3 protein: CASSFQDGVYGYTF; CDR3 DNA: TGTGCCAGCAGCTTCCAGGACGGTGTCTATGGCTACACCTTC
clone size: NA; D gene: NA; J gene: TRBJ1-1; V gene: TRBV5-4; CDR3 protein: CASSDGRTMNTEAFF; CDR3 DNA: TGTGCCAGCAGCGACGGACGGACTATGAACACTGAAGCTTTCTTT
clone size: NA; D gene: NA; J gene: TRBJ2-7; V gene: TRBV27; CDR3 protein: CASSPSQGRARPTYEQYF; CDR3 DNA: TGTGCCAGCAGCCCCTCTCAGGGCAGGGCGCGCCCCACCTACGAGCAGTACTTC
clone size: NA; D gene: NA; J gene: TRBJ1-5; V gene: TRBV2; CDR3 protein: CASSASLSNQPQHF; CDR3 DNA: TGTGCCAGCAGTGCCTCTCTTAGCAATCAGCCCCAGCATTTT
clone size: NA; D gene: NA; J gene: TRBJ1-5; V gene: TRBV7-8; CDR3 protein: CASSFQSNQPQHF; CDR3 DNA: TGTGCCAGCAGCTTCCAGAGCAATCAGCCCCAGCATTTT
clone size: NA; D gene: NA; J gene: TRBJ2-1; V gene: TRBV5-1; CDR3 protein: CASSLAGSGGSNYNEQFF; CDR3 DNA: TGCGCCAGCAGCTTGGCTGGGTCTGGTGGGAGTAATTACAATGAGCAGTTCTTC
clone size: NA; D gene: TRBD2; J gene: TRBJ2-5; V gene: TRBV18; CDR3 protein: CASSPPPPGGQYF; CDR3 DNA: TGTGCCAGCTCACCTCCTCCGCCGGGGGGGCAGTACTTC
clone size: NA; D gene: NA; J gene: TRBJ2-7; V gene: TRBV7-6; CDR3 protein: CASSLGTSSYEQYF; CDR3 DNA: TGTGCCAGCAGCTTAGGGACAAGCTCCTACGAGCAGTACTTC
clone size: once; D gene: NA; J gene: TRBJ1-3; V gene: TRBV5-4; CDR3 protein: CASSRGGLGNTIYF; CDR3 DNA: TGTGCCAGCAGCCGGGGGGGGCTTGGAAACACCATATATTTT
clone size: NA; D gene: TRBD2; J gene: TRBJ2-3; V gene: TRBV11-2; CDR3 protein: CASSQGRLAFRTDTQYF; CDR3 DNA: TGTGCCAGCAGCCAGGGGAGACTAGCGTTCAGGACAGATACGCAGTATTTT
clone size: NA; D gene: TRBD2; J gene: TRBJ2-7; V gene: TRBV6-5; CDR3 protein: CASSYDGLAGRSEQYF; CDR3 DNA: TGTGCCAGCAGTTACGACGGACTAGCGGGACGATCAGAGCAGTACTTC
clone size: NA; D gene: NA; J gene: TRBJ2-5; V gene: TRBV5-1; CDR3 protein: CASSPDSIQTQYF; CDR3 DNA: TGCGCCAGCAGCCCCGACAGTATCCAGACCCAGTACTTC
clone size: NA; D gene: NA; J gene: TRBJ2-3; V gene: TRBV9; CDR3 protein: CASSVGTYTDTQYF; CDR3 DNA: TGTGCCAGCAGCGTAGGAACTTACACAGATACGCAGTATTTT
clone size: NA; D gene: TRBD1; J gene: TRBJ1-3; V gene: TRBV9; CDR3 protein: CASSAAQTGAGNTIYF; CDR3 DNA: TGTGCCAGCAGCGCCGCTCAAACAGGGGCTGGAAACACCATATATTTT
clone size: NA; D gene: TRBD2; J gene: TRBJ2-7; V gene: TRBV18; CDR3 protein: CASSLPGSSGMGEQYF; CDR3 DNA: TGTGCCAGCTCACTACCAGGCTCTAGCGGCATGGGGGAGCAGTACTTC
clone size: NA; D gene: TRBD1; J gene: TRBJ2-5; V gene: TRBV2; CDR3 protein: CASSQQGAYQETQYF; CDR3 DNA: TGTGCCAGCAGCCAACAGGGGGCGTACCAAGAGACCCAGTACTTC
clone size: NA; D gene: NA; J gene: TRBJ2-2; V gene: TRBV7-9; CDR3 protein: CASSSWATGELFF; CDR3 DNA: TGTGCCAGCAGCTCCTGGGCCACCGGGGAGCTGTTTTTT
clone size: few; D gene: NA; J gene: TRBJ1-5; V gene: TRBV2; CDR3 protein: CASKRDNNQPQHF; CDR3 DNA: TGTGCCAGCAAACGGGACAACAATCAGCCCCAGCATTTT
clone size: NA; D gene: TRBD1; J gene: TRBJ1-3; V gene: TRBV28; CDR3 protein: CASSFVGTAPQHF; CDR3 DNA: TGTGCCAGCAGTTTCGTGGGGACAGCGCCACAGCACTTT
clone size: NA; D gene: NA; J gene: TRBJ1-1; V gene: TRBV4-1; CDR3 protein: CASSQKTGTNTEAFF; CDR3 DNA: TGCGCCAGCAGCCAAAAGACAGGAACGAACACTGAAGCTTTCTTT
clone size: NA; D gene: NA; J gene: TRBJ2-3; V gene: TRBV10-3; CDR3 protein: CAISEGGSGTDTQYF; CDR3 DNA: TGTGCCATCAGTGAGGGGGGATCCGGCACAGATACGCAGTATTTT
clone size: NA; D gene: TRBD2; J gene: TRBJ2-2; V gene: TRBV2; CDR3 protein: CASSTSGWGRTGELFF; CDR3 DNA: TGTGCCAGCAGTACTAGCGGGTGGGGAAGAACCGGGGAGCTGTTTTTT
clone size: NA; D gene: NA; J gene: TRBJ1-4; V gene: TRBV25-1; CDR3 protein: CASSEVGGRPNEKLFF; CDR3 DNA: TGTGCCAGCAGTGAAGTTGGGGGACGTCCTAATGAAAAACTGTTTTTT
clone size: NA; D gene: NA; J gene: TRBJ1-4; V gene: TRBV9; CDR3 protein: CASSVAGEKLFF; CDR3 DNA: TGTGCCAGCAGCGTAGCCGGTGAAAAACTGTTTTTT
clone size: NA; D gene: NA; J gene: TRBJ1-1; V gene: TRBV6-5; CDR3 protein: CASARWGSDEAFF; CDR3 DNA: TGTGCCAGCGCCAGGTGGGGGTCTGATGAAGCTTTCTTT
clone size: NA; D gene: TRBD2; J gene: TRBJ2-7; V gene: TRBV18; CDR3 protein: CASSPLRAGGPINEQYF; CDR3 DNA: TGTGCCAGCTCACCACTGCGAGCGGGAGGGCCGATCAACGAGCAGTACTTC
clone size: NA; D gene: TRBD2; J gene: TRBJ2-5; V gene: TRBV28; CDR3 protein: CASSLSVGLAGVETQYF; CDR3 DNA: TGTGCCAGCAGTTTATCCGTCGGACTAGCGGGAGTAGAGACCCAGTACTTC
clone size: once; D gene: TRBD2; J gene: TRBJ2-7; V gene: TRBV9; CDR3 protein: CASSSGLAGVESEQYF; CDR3 DNA: TGTGCCAGCAGCTCAGGACTAGCGGGAGTAGAATCCGAGCAGTACTTC
clone size: NA; D gene: NA; J gene: TRBJ1-3; V gene: TRBV19; CDR3 protein: CASSSGTNGNTIYF; CDR3 DNA: TGTGCCAGTAGTAGTGGGACGAACGGAAACACCATATATTTT
clone size: once; D gene: TRBD1; J gene: TRBJ2-7; V gene: TRBV19; CDR3 protein: CASNGDRAPYEQYF; CDR3 DNA: TGTGCCAGTAATGGGGACAGGGCCCCTTACGAGCAGTACTTC
clone size: once; D gene: NA; J gene: TRBJ2-7; V gene: TRBV28; CDR3 protein: CASVLDLSKSEQYF; CDR3 DNA: TGTGCCAGCGTGTTGGACCTCTCTAAATCCGAGCAGTACTTC
clone size: NA; D gene: NA; J gene: TRBJ2-6; V gene: TRBV10-3; CDR3 protein: CAIPALLVSGANVLTF; CDR3 DNA: TGTGCCATCCCGGCACTCTTAGTCTCTGGGGCCAACGTCCTGACTTTC
clone size: NA; D gene: NA; J gene: TRBJ2-5; V gene: TRBV6-5; CDR3 protein: CASSYSLVGETQYF; CDR3 DNA: TGTGCCAGCAGTTACTCGCTTGTCGGAGAGACCCAGTACTTC
clone size: NA; D gene: TRBD2; J gene: TRBJ2-7; V gene: TRBV13; CDR3 protein: CASSRTSSSYEQYF; CDR3 DNA: TGTGCCAGCAGTCGGACTAGCAGTTCCTACGAGCAGTACTTC
clone size: NA; D gene: TRBD2; J gene: TRBJ2-7; V gene: TRBV10-2; CDR3 protein: CASSVLSTSGSSYEQYF; CDR3 DNA: TGCGCCAGCAGTGTCCTTTCAACTAGCGGGAGCTCCTACGAGCAGTACTTC
clone size: NA; D gene: NA; J gene: TRBJ2-3; V gene: TRBV5-4; CDR3 protein: CASSLDLDTQYF; CDR3 DNA: TGTGCCAGCAGCTTGGATTTAGATACGCAGTATTTT
clone size: NA; D gene: TRBD1; J gene: TRBJ2-3; V gene: TRBV2; CDR3 protein: CASRDRGDTQYF; CDR3 DNA: TGTGCCAGCAGAGACAGGGGAGATACGCAGTATTTT
clone size: once; D gene: TRBD2; J gene: TRBJ2-5; V gene: TRBV7-8; CDR3 protein: CASSLGTRGGETQYF; CDR3 DNA: TGTGCCAGCAGCTTAGGGACTAGAGGTGGAGAGACCCAGTACTTC
clone size: NA; D gene: NA; J gene: TRBJ2-6; V gene: TRBV9; CDR3 protein: CASNSQGSGANVLTF; CDR3 DNA: TGTGCCAGCAACTCCCAGGGTTCTGGGGCCAACGTCCTGACTTTC
clone size: NA; D gene: NA; J gene: TRBJ1-1; V gene: TRBV27; CDR3 protein: CASSPWRGLNTEAFF; CDR3 DNA: TGTGCCAGCAGCCCTTGGAGAGGTTTGAACACTGAAGCTTTCTTT
clone size: NA; D gene: NA; J gene: TRBJ2-2; V gene: TRBV19; CDR3 protein: CASGNTGELFF; CDR3 DNA: TGTGCCAGTGGGAACACCGGGGAGCTGTTTTTT
clone size: NA; D gene: NA; J gene: TRBJ2-3; V gene: TRBV7-9; CDR3 protein: CASSQDGVRDTQYF; CDR3 DNA: TGTGCCAGCAGCCAGGACGGCGTGCGCGATACGCAGTATTTT
clone size: NA; D gene: NA; J gene: TRBJ1-2; V gene: TRBV6-1; CDR3 protein: CASSTDGGYGYTF; CDR3 DNA: TGTGCCAGCAGCACCGACGGCGGATATGGCTACACCTTC
clone size: NA; D gene: NA; J gene: TRBJ2-5; V gene: TRBV7-9; CDR3 protein: CASSFPGGRRPQETQYF; CDR3 DNA: TGTGCCAGCAGCTTCCCCGGCGGCAGGAGGCCACAAGAGACCCAGTACTTC
clone size: NA; D gene: NA; J gene: TRBJ2-3; V gene: TRBV7-6; CDR3 protein: CASSLATGTDTQYF; CDR3 DNA: TGTGCCAGCAGCTTAGCAACGGGCACAGATACGCAGTATTTT
clone size: NA; D gene: NA; J gene: TRBJ2-1; V gene: TRBV7-6; CDR3 protein: CASSLRLYNEQFF; CDR3 DNA: TGTGCCAGCAGCTTAAGACTTTACAATGAGCAGTTCTTC
clone size: NA; D gene: NA; J gene: TRBJ2-7; V gene: TRBV2; CDR3 protein: CASLHDGTQVEQYF; CDR3 DNA: TGTGCCAGCTTACACGACGGAACCCAGGTCGAGCAGTACTTC
clone size: NA; D gene: TRBD2; J gene: TRBJ2-7; V gene: TRBV29-1; CDR3 protein: CSVGTSGSYEQYF; CDR3 DNA: TGCAGCGTCGGGACTAGCGGTTCCTACGAGCAGTACTTC
clone size: NA; D gene: TRBD1; J gene: TRBJ2-2; V gene: TRBV10-1; CDR3 protein: CASSESGTGITGELFF; CDR3 DNA: TGCGCCAGCAGTGAGTCTGGGACAGGGATAACCGGGGAGCTGTTTTTT